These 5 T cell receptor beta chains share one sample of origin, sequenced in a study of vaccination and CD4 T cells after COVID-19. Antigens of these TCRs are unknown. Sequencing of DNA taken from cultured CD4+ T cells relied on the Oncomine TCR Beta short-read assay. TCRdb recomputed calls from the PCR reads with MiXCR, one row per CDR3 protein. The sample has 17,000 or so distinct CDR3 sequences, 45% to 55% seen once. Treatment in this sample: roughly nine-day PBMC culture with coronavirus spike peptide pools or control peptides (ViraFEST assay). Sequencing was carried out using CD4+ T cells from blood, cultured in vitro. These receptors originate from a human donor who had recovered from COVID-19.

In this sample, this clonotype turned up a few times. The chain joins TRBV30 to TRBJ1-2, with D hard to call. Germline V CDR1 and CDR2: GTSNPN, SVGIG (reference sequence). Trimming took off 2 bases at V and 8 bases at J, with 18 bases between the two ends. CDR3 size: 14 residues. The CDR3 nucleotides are TGTGCCTGGAGTCCACCCGACGTGAAAGCAGGCTACACCTTC. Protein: CAWSPPDVKAGYTF.

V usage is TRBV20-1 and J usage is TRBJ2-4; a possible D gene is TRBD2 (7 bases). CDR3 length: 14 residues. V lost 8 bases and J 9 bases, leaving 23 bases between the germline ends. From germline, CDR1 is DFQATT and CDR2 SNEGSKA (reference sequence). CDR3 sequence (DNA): TGCAGTACGTGGGGGCCTAGCGGCTTTGGCATTCAGTACTTC. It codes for CSTWGPSGFGIQYF.

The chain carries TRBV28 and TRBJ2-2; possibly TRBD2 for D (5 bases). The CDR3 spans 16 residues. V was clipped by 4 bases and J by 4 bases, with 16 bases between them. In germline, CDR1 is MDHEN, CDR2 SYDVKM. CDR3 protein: CASSSAAGGSTGELFF. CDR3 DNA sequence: TGTGCCAGCAGTTCCGCGGCAGGTGGGAGCACCGGGGAGCTGTTTTTT. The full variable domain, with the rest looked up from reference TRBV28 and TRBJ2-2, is DVKVTQSSRYLVKRTGEKVFLECVQDMDHENMFWYRQDPGLGLRLIYFSYDVKMKEKGDIPEGYSVSREKKERFSLILESASTNQTSMYLCASSSAAGGSTGELFFGEGSRLTVL.

CDR3 in amino acids: CASSLMEAVTEAFF. The CDR3 bases are TGTGCCAGCAGCTTAATGGAGGCGGTAACTGAAGCTTTCTTT. The V call is TRBV7-8, the J call TRBJ1-1; D is unclear. The V gene's germline CDR1 is SGHVS and CDR2 FQNEAQ. Trimming pared 2 bases from V and 5 bases from J, leaving 12 bases between. The CDR3 sequence is 14 residues long. Full variable domain (rest looked up from reference TRBV7-8 and TRBJ1-1): GAGVSQSPRYKVAKRGQDVALRCDPISGHVSLFWYQQALGQGPEFLTYFQNEAQLDKSGLPSDRFFAERPEGSVSTLKIQRTQQEDSAVYLCASSLMEAVTEAFFGQGTRLTVV.

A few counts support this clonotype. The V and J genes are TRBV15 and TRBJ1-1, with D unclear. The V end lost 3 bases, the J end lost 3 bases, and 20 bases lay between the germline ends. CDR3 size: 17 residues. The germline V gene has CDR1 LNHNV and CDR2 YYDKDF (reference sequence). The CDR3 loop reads CATSRALSMLGDTEAFF. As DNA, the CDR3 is TGTGCCACCAGCAGGGCCCTTTCCATGCTCGGGGACACTGAAGCTTTCTTT.